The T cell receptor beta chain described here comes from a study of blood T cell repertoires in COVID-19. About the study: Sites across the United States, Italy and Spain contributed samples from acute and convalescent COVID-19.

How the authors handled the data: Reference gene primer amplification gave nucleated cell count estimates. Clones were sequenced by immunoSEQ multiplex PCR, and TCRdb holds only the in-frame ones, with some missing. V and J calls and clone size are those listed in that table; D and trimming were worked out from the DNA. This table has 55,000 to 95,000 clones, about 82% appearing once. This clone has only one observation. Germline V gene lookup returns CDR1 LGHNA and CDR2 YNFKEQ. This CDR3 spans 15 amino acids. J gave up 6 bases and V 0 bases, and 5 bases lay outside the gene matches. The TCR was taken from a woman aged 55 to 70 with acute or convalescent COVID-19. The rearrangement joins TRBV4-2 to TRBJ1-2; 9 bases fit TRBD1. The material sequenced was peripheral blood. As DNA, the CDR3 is TGTGCCAGCAGCCAAGAGAGAACAGGGGGCAATGGCTACACCTTC. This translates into CASSQERTGGNGYTF.